This record concerns one T cell receptor (beta chain) sequence. TCRdb keeps only in-frame clones here, not all; method: immunoSEQ multiplex PCR. The table has some 220,000 clones, around 84% seen once. The sample comes from a study of blood T cell repertoires in COVID-19. CDR3 size: 13 residues. Trimming pared 1 base from V and 5 bases from J, leaving 8 bases between. Germline CDR1 LGHDT, CDR2 YNNKEL (reference sequence). The V and J genes are TRBV3-1 (or the pseudogene TRBV3-2) and TRBJ2-5, with unresolved D. Sequencing was performed on peripheral blood. The clonotype was recovered from a woman aged 60-75 years who had recovered from COVID-19. Here the CDR3 reads CASSQVPPETQYF. The DNA of the CDR3 is TGTGCCAGCAGCCAAGTCCCCCCGGAGACCCAGTACTTC.